Each of the 10 T cell receptor beta chains below was sequenced from the same sample in a study of T-cell reconstitution after alpha-beta-depleted transplantation in children. Notes on the study in general: Newly made T cells mostly supplied T-cell counts and diversity one year after transplant.

The TCRbeta library incorporated unique molecular identifiers. TCRdb ran MiXCR on the PCR reads and lists one entry per CDR3 protein. The top ten clones hold 9.1% of a sample with about 300,000 distinct CDR3 sequences, 6% to 10% of them seen once. These receptors' targets are unknown. This material consisted of peripheral blood, taken 360 days after TCRalphabeta/CD19-depleted stem cell transplant. Every receptor here comes from a female patient between 2 and 15 years old who had a stem cell transplant for Fanconi anemia, so the T cells may come from the graft donor.

This clonotype showed up just a few times. This chain connects TRBV5-6 to TRBJ1-5; D gene unclear. Deletions cut 3 bases from V and 3 bases from J, with 7 bases between. The CDR3 consists of 13 residues. Germline CDR1 and CDR2: SGHDT and YYEEEE. Here the CDR3 DNA reads TGTGCCAGCAGCTATAGATCCAATCAGCCCCAGCATTTT. This encodes CASSYRSNQPQHF.

This clonotype was counted only a few times. This sequence joins TRBV20-1 and TRBJ2-5, with 11 bases matching TRBD2. The CDR3 length is 15 residues. Trimming removed 1 base from V and 5 bases from J; junction bases left unmatched: 6. The germline V gene has CDR1 DFQATT and CDR2 SNEGSKA (reference sequence). The CDR3 region has the DNA TGCAGTGCTAGAGTTAGCGGGGGGGCCCTGGAGACCCAGTACTTC. Protein sequence: CSARVSGGALETQYF.

The chain has TRBV7-3 and TRBJ1-2; possibly TRBD1 for D (6 bases). Trimming took off 2 bases at V and 10 bases at J, with 14 bases between the two ends. From germline, CDR1 is SGHTA and CDR2 FQGTGA. The CDR3 consists of 13 residues. Written as DNA, the CDR3 is TGTGCCAGCAGCTTACTGGGGGCGAGTGTCTACACCTTC. Translating gives CASSLLGASVYTF.

V is TRBV19 and J is TRBJ2-1; possibly TRBD1 or TRBD2 for D (5 bases each). The germline gives CDR1 LNHDA, CDR2 SQIVND (reference sequence). Trimming took off 7 bases at V and 6 bases at J, with 19 bases between the two ends. The CDR3 is made up of 15 amino acids. CDR3 loop: CASMFKGESRNEQFF. The CDR3 region has the DNA TGTGCCAGTATGTTCAAAGGGGAGAGCCGCAATGAGCAGTTCTTC.

This clonotype has a count of ten or more. The chain recombines TRBV11-2 with TRBJ2-7; D unresolved. The CDR3 sequence is 13 residues long. Trimming took 1 base from V and 4 from J, leaving 8 bases between them. Per the germline V gene, CDR1 is SGHAT and CDR2 is FQNNGV. The CDR3 here is CASSLGAAYEQYV. The CDR3 DNA sequence: TGTGCCAGCAGCTTAGGGGCAGCGTACGAGCAGTACGTC.

This clonotype came up a few times. The chain joins TRBV7-9 to TRBJ2-4; TRBD2 is a possible D gene (6 bases). Trimming stripped 5 bases from V and 7 bases from J, with 12 bases between. This CDR3 comprises 13 residues. Germline loops: CDR1 SEHNR, CDR2 FQNEAQ (reference sequence). The CDR3 nucleotides read TGTGCCAGCAGCCGGCGGGGCAGCAACATTCAGTACTTC. The encoded protein is CASSRRGSNIQYF.

This clonotype was recorded many times. The chain recombines TRBV29-1 with TRBJ1-2, with no clear D. This CDR3 spans 11 amino acids. The V and J ends lost 3 bases and 2 bases respectively, with 4 bases between them. CDR1 is SQVTM, CDR2 ANQGSEA, per germline. The CDR3 loop is CSVDGNYGYTF. Here the CDR3 DNA reads TGCAGCGTTGACGGAAACTATGGCTACACCTTC.

This clonotype was counted a few times. The rearrangement links TRBV12-5 to TRBJ1-5; no firm D call. Looked up from germline, CDR1 is LGHNT and CDR2 is FRNRAP. This CDR3 is built from 16 residues. Trimming left V 9 bases short and J 0 bases short, with 18 bases between. The CDR3 is CASDYDIPDSNQPQHF. Written as DNA, the CDR3 is TGTGCTAGCGATTATGATATCCCGGATAGCAATCAGCCCCAGCATTTT.

This clonotype was counted many times. The chain has TRBV20-1 and TRBJ2-5; TRBD2 agrees at 7 bases. V lost 8 bases and J lost 2; bases outside the gene matches: 8. Germline-derived CDR1 and CDR2 are DFQATT and SNEGSKA (reference sequence). This CDR3 comprises 13 residues. CDR3 sequence: CSYHGGVQETQYF. DNA for the CDR3: TGCAGTTACCATGGGGGGGTTCAAGAGACCCAGTACTTC.

The CDR3: CASSFRAGARNEAFF. DNA for the CDR3: TGTGCCAGCAGTTTCCGGGCGGGGGCCAGGAATGAAGCTTTCTTT. This chain uses TRBV12-3 or TRBV12-4 with TRBJ1-1; a weak D match, TRBD1 (6 bases). Trimming stripped 3 bases from V and 7 bases from J, with 18 bases between. This CDR3 spans 15 amino acids.